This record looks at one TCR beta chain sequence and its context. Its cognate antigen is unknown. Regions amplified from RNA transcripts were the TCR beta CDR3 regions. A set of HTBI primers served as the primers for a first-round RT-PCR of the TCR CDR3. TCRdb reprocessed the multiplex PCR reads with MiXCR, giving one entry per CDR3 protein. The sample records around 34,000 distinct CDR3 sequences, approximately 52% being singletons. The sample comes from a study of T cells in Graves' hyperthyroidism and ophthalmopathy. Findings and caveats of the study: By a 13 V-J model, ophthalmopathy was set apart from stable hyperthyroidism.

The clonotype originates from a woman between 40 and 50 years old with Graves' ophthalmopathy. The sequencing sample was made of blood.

The CDR3 DNA is TGCGCCAGCAGCCCCAGACTAGCGGGAGTACCGTACTTC. Protein sequence: CASSPRLAGVPYF. This chain connects TRBV5-1 to TRBJ2-7, with 12 positions matching TRBD2. Germline CDR1 SGHRS, CDR2 YFSETQ. CDR3 size: 13 residues. V shed 4 bases, J shed 12 bases, and the junction held 8 bases outside the gene matches. Full variable domain (rest looked up from reference TRBV5-1 and TRBJ2-7): KAGVTQTPRYLIKTRGQQVTLSCSPISGHRSVSWYQQTPGQGLQFLFEYFSETQRNKGNFPGRFSGRQFSNSRSEMNVSTLELGDSALYLCASSPRLAGVPYFGPGTRLTVT.